This T cell receptor (beta chain) emerged from a study of blood T cell repertoires in COVID-19. Study summary: Sites in the United States, Italy and Spain provided acute and convalescent COVID-19 samples. T cells, B-cell-depleted T cells, or PBMCs provided the cDNA or gDNA that served as material.

Original processing methods: Reference gene primer amplification gave estimated nucleated cell counts. Using immunoSEQ multiplex PCR, the repertoire was profiled, and TCRdb retains in-frame clones only, with some absent. The V and J calls and the clone size are those of that table, but D and trimming were determined from the DNA. The sample consists of about 220,000 clones, 80% to 90% of them appearing once. Living in under 30 US areas, the participants were between 18 and 89 years of age. This CDR3 has 16 amino acids. The rearrangement uses TRBV21-1 and TRBJ2-1; the listed D gene, TRBD2, was not tested against the DNA. TRBV21-1 is labeled a pseudogene. The sample taken for sequencing was PBMCs or T cells enriched from blood (not recorded which). The sequence derives from a young woman in a cohort exposed to, infected with or recovered from COVID-19 (not recorded which). The DNA of the CDR3 is TGTGCCAGCAGCAAAATAACTAGCGGGAGAGTTAATGAGCAGTTCTTC. Amino acid sequence: CASSKITSGRVNEQFF.